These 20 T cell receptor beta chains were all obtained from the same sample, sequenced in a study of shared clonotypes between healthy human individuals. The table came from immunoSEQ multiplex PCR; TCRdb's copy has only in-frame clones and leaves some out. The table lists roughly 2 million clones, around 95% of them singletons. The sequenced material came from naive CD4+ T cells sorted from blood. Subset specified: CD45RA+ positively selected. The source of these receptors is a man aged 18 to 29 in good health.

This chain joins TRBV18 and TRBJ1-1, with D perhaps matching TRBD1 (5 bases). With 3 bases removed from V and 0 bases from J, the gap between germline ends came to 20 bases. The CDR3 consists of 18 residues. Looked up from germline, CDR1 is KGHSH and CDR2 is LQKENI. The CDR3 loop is CASSPQSSAGRVNTEAFF. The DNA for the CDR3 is TGTGCCAGCTCACCCCAATCGTCGGCAGGGAGGGTGAACACTGAAGCTTTCTTT. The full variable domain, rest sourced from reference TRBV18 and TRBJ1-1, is NAGVMQNPRHLVRRRGQEARLRCSPMKGHSHVYWYRQLPEEGLKFMVYLQKENIIDESGMPKERFSAEFPKEGPSILRIQQVVRGDSAAYFCASSPQSSAGRVNTEAFFGQGTRLTVV.

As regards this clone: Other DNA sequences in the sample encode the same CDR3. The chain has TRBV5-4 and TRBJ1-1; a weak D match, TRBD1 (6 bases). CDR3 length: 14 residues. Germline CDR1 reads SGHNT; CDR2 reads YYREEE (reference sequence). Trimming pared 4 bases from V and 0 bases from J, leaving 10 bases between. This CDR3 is CASSPGGLNTEAFF. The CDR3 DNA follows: TGTGCCAGCAGCCCCGGGGGCTTGAACACTGAAGCTTTCTTT.

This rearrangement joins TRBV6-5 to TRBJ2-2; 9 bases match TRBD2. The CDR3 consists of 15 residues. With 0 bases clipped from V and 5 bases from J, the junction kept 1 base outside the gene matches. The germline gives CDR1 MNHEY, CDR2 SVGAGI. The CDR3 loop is CASSYSAGGTGELFF. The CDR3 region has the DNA TGTGCCAGCAGTTACTCAGCGGGAGGTACCGGGGAGCTGTTTTTT.

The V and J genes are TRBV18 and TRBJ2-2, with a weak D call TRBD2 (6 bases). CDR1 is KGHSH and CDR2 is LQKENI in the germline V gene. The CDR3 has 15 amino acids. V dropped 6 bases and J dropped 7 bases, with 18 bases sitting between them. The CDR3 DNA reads TGTGCCAGCTCCACCACGGATGGAGGGGTCGGGGAGCTGTTTTTT. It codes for CASSTTDGGVGELFF.

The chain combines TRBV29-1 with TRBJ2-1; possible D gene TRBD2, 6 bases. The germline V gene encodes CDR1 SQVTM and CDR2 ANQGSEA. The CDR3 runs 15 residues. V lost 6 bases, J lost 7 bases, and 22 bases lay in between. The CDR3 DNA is TGCAGCGTGATGCCCGTTGGGGGGACGAGGAATGAGCAGTTCTTC. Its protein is CSVMPVGGTRNEQFF.

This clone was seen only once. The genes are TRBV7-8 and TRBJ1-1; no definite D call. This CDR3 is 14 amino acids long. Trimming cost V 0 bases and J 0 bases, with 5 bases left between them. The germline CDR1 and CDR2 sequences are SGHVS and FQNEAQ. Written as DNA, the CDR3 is TGTGCCAGCAGCTTAGCGCGGGTGAACACTGAAGCTTTCTTT. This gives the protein CASSLARVNTEAFF.

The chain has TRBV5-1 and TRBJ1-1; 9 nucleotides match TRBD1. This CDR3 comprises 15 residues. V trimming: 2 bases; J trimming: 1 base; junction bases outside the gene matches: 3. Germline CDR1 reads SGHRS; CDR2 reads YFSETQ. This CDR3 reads CASSLPTGGNTEAFF. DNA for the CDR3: TGCGCCAGCAGCTTACCGACAGGGGGGAACACTGAAGCTTTCTTT.

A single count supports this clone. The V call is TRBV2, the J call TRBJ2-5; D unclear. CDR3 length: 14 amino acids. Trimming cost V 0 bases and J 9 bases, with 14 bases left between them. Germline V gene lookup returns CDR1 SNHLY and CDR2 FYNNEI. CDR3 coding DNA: TGTGCCAGCAGTGAAGCGCGAAGTGTTAGGGCCCAGTACTTC. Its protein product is CASSEARSVRAQYF. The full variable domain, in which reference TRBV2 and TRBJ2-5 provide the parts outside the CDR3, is EPEVTQTPSHQVTQMGQEVILRCVPISNHLYFYWYRQILGQKVEFLVSFYNNEISEKSEIFDDQFSVERPDGSNFTLKIRSTKLEDSAMYFCASSEARSVRAQYFGPGTRLLVL.

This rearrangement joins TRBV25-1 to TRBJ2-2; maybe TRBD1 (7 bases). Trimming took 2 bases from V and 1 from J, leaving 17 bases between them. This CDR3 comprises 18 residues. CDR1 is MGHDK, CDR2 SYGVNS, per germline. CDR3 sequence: CASSEHLCGTVNTGELFF. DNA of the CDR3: TGTGCCAGCAGTGAACATCTTTGCGGGACAGTGAACACCGGGGAGCTGTTTTTT.

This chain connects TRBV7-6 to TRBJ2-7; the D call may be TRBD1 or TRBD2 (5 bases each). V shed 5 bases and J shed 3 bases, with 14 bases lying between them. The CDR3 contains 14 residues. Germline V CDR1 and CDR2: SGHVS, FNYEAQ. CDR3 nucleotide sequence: TGTGCCAGCAGCGAGGGGCAGGGACGCTACGAGCAGTACTTC. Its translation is CASSEGQGRYEQYF.

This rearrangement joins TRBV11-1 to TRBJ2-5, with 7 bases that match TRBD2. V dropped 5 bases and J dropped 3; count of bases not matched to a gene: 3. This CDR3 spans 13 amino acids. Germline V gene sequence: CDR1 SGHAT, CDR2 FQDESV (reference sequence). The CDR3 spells CASSPGTKETQYF. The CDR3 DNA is TGTGCCAGCAGCCCCGGGACTAAAGAGACCCAGTACTTC.

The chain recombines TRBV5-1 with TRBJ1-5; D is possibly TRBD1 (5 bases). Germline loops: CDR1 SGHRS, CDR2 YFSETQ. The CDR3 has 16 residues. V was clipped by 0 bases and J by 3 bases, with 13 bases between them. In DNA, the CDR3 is TGCGCCAGCAGCTTGGCCGGGCAGGGCGACAATCAGCCCCAGCATTTT. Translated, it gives CASSLAGQGDNQPQHF.

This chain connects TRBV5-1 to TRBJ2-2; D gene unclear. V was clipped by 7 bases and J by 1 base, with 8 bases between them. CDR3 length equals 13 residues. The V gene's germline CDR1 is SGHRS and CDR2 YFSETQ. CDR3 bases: TGCGCCAGCTTTAGGGAGAACACCGGGGAGCTGTTTTTT. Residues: CASFRENTGELFF.

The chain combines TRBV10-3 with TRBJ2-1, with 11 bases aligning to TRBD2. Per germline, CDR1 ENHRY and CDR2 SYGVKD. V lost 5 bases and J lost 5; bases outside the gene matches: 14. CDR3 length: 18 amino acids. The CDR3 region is CAISIFAPSGGTNNEQFF. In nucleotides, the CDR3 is TGTGCCATCAGTATATTTGCCCCTAGCGGGGGGACGAACAATGAGCAGTTCTTC.

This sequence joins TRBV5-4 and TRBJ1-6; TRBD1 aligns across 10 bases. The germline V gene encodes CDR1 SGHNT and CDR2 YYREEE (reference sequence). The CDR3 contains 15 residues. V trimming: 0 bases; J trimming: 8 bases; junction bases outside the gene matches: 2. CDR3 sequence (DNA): TGTGCCAGCAGCTTGGAGGGACAGGGGTATTCACCCCTCCACTTT. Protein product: CASSLEGQGYSPLHF.

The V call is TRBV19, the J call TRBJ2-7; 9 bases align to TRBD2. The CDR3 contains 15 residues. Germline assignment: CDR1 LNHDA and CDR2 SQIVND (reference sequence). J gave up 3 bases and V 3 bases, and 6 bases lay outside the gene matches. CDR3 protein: CASSIASGTHYEQYF. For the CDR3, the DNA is TGTGCCAGTAGTATTGCTAGCGGGACCCACTACGAGCAGTACTTC.

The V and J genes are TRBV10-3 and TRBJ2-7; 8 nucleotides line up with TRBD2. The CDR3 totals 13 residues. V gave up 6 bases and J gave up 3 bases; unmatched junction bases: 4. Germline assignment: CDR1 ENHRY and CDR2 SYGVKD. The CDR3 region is CAIRPSGLYEQYF. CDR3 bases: TGTGCCATCAGGCCTAGCGGGCTCTACGAGCAGTACTTC.

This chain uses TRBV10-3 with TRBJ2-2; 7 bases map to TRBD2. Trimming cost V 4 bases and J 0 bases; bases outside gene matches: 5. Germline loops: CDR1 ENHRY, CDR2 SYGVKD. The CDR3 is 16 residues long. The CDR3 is CAISGYGGTNTGELFF. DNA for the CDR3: TGTGCCATCAGTGGTTACGGGGGGACGAACACCGGGGAGCTGTTTTTT.

This chain's CDR3 is CASRREGSTEAFF. The CDR3 DNA sequence: TGTGCCAGCAGAAGGGAGGGGAGCACTGAAGCTTTCTTT. This sequence joins TRBV6-5 and TRBJ1-1; TRBD1 is a possible D gene (5 bases). CDR1 MNHEY and CDR2 SVGAGI come from the germline V gene. This CDR3 region has 13 residues. V lost 6 bases to trimming and J lost 4 bases, with 12 bases between them.

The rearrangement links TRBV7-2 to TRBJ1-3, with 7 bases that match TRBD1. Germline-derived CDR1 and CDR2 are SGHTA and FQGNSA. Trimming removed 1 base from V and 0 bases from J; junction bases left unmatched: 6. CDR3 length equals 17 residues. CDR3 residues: CASSLGGTVSSGNTIYF. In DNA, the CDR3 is TGTGCCAGCAGCTTAGGAGGGACAGTTAGCTCTGGAAACACCATATATTTT.